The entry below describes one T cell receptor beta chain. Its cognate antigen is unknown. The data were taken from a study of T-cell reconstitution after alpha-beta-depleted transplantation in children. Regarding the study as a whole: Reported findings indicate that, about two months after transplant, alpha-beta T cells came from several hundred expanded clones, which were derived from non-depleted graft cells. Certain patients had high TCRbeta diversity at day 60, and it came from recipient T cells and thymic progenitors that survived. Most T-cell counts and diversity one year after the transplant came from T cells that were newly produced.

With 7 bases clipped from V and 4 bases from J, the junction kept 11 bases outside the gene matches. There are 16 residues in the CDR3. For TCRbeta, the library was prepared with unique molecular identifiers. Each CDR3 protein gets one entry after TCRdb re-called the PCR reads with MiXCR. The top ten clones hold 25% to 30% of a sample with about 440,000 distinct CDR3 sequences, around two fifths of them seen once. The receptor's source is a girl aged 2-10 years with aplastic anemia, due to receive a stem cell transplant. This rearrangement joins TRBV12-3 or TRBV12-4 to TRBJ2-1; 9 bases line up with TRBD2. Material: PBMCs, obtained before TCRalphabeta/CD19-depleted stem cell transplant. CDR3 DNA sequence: TGTGCCAGCACTGCCGGGGTAGCGGGAGTATACAATGAGCAGTTCTTC. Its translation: CASTAGVAGVYNEQFF.